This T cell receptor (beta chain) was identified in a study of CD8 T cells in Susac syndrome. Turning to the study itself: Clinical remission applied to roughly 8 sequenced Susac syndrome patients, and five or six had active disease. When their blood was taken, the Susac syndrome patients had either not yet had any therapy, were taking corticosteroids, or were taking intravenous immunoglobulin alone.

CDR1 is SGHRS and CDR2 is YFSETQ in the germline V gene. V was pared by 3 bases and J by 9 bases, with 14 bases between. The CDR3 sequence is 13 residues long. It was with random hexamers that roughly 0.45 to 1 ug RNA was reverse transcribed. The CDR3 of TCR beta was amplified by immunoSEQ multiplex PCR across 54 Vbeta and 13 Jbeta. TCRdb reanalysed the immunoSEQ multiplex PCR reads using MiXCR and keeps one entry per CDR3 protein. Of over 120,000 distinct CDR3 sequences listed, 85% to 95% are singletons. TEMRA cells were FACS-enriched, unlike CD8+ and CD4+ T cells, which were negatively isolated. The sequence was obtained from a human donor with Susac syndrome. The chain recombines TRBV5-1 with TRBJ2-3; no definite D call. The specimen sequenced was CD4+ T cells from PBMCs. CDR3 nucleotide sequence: TGCGCCAGCAGCTCAAACCGGGCCCCCACGCAGTATTTT. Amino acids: CASSSNRAPTQYF.